The source of this T cell receptor (beta chain) is a study of blood T cell repertoires in COVID-19. The CDR3 is 16 residues long. The V segment lost 1 base and the J segment 5 bases; nucleotides outside the gene matches: 5. Germline V gene lookup returns CDR1 MNHEY and CDR2 SMNVEV (reference sequence). Original handling: Cell counts per sample came from amplifying reference gene primers. Data came from immunoSEQ multiplex PCR; TCRdb stores just in-frame clones and leaves some out. V and J calls and clone size follow that table, whereas D and trimming were derived from the DNA. The table has about 200,000 clones, about nine tenths seen once. The count of this clone is one.

The chain has TRBV27 and TRBJ1-4; TRBD1 agrees at 9 bases. Sequencing was done on a sample of peripheral blood. This clonotype was sampled from a woman between 65 and 79 years old with acute or convalescent COVID-19. CDR3 DNA sequence: TGTGCCAGCAGTTTATTTCCAGGACAGGGGAATGAAAAACTGTTTTTT. Protein: CASSLFPGQGNEKLFF. The full variable domain, rest sourced from reference TRBV27 and TRBJ1-4, is EAQVTQNPRYLITVTGKKLTVTCSQNMNHEYMSWYRQDPGLGLRQIYYSMNVEVTDKGDVPEGYKVSRKEKRNFPLILESPSPNQTSLYFCASSLFPGQGNEKLFFGSGTQLSVL.